Described below is a single T cell receptor beta chain sequence and its context. Its antigen is as yet unknown. This sample includes further DNA sequences coding for the same CDR3. These data originate in a study of shared clonotypes between healthy human individuals. Each subset's genomic DNA was split evenly across several immunoSEQ plates. Per the original data handling: ImmunoSEQ only sent back junction sequences with no quality scores, so filtering was done differently. Data came from immunoSEQ multiplex PCR; TCRdb stores just in-frame clones and leaves some out. That table gives V, J and clone size, and the DNA gave D and trimming. The repertoire has 2 million or so clones, approximately 94% of them found once; the top ten carry roughly 1%. Study outcomes and limitations: Clonotype sharing among donors likely depends on sequencing depth.

Per the germline V gene, CDR1 is MNHNY and CDR2 is SVGAGI (reference sequence). The CDR3 contains 10 residues. V dropped 8 bases and J dropped 4 bases, with 6 bases sitting between them. CD8 cells regarded as naive lacked CD45RO, were positively chosen for CCR7, and omitted terminally differentiated effector memory CD45RA+ cells. All donors were healthy HIV-negative adults lacking recent acute infections or vaccinations. Sequencing was done on a sample of naive CD8+ T cells sorted from blood. V gene TRBV6-6 combines with J gene TRBJ2-7; maybe TRBD2 (6 bases). The origin of this receptor is a man aged 18-30 years in good health. The CDR3 nucleotides are TGTGCCAGCGGGGGGTACGAGCAGTACTTC. This encodes CASGGYEQYF.